The 9 T cell receptor beta chains in this list originate from one sample, sequenced in a study of CD8 T cells in Susac syndrome. Random hexamers were used to reverse transcribe roughly 0.45 to 1 ug of RNA. MiXCR, run by TCRdb on the immunoSEQ multiplex PCR reads, gives a single entry per CDR3 protein. The sample includes 160,000 or so distinct CDR3 sequences, under 95% of them seen just once. The source material was CD4+ T cells from PBMCs. These receptor sequences come from a human donor with Susac syndrome.

The V and J genes are TRBV25-1 and TRBJ1-3; possibly TRBD1 for D (5 bases). The CDR3 length is 15 residues. In germline, CDR1 is MGHDK, CDR2 SYGVNS. The germline V and J ends were trimmed by 6 bases and 5 bases, with 17 bases remaining between them. The DNA of the CDR3 is TGTGCCAGCAGCCCCCCGACTGAGGGGCGAAACACCATATATTTT. Translating it yields CASSPPTEGRNTIYF.

The gene calls are TRBV2 and TRBJ1-2; D unresolved. The V and J ends lost 6 bases and 6 bases respectively, with 14 bases between them. Per germline, CDR1 SNHLY and CDR2 FYNNEI. The CDR3 is 13 amino acids. The CDR3 spells CASSPMDADGYTF. CDR3 sequence (DNA): TGTGCCAGCAGCCCTATGGATGCGGATGGCTACACCTTC.

V is TRBV14 and J is TRBJ1-2; D not certain. Germline V lookup: CDR1 SGHDN, CDR2 FVKESK. This CDR3 region has 10 residues. The V end was cut by 6 bases, the J end by 8 bases, with 7 bases between. DNA of the CDR3: TGTGCCAGCAGGGGCCGCGGCTACACCTTC. As protein: CASRGRGYTF.

The chain employs TRBV5-1 and TRBJ2-3; D unclear. Per the germline V gene, CDR1 is SGHRS and CDR2 is YFSETQ. CDR3 length: 13 residues. V was shortened by 4 bases and J by 4 bases, with 10 bases between the two germline ends. DNA of the CDR3: TGCGCCAGCAGCCCCTACAACCCAGATACGCAGTATTTT. Encoded protein: CASSPYNPDTQYF.

V and J are TRBV20-1 and TRBJ1-1, with TRBD1 matching 9 bases. CDR3 length: 13 residues. Germline V gives CDR1 DFQATT, CDR2 SNEGSKA (reference sequence). CDR3 DNA sequence: TGCAGCGTTCCACAGGGGGCTCATACTGAAGCTTTCTTT. It encodes CSVPQGAHTEAFF.

DNA of the CDR3: TGCAGTGCCGAGGGACAGGGGGCCAATGAGCAGTTCTTC. Translated, it gives CSAEGQGANEQFF. The gene calls are TRBV20-1 and TRBJ2-1; 12 nucleotides match TRBD1. This CDR3 contains 13 residues. V was clipped by 6 bases and J by 6 bases; unmatched bases: 3. Germline V gives CDR1 DFQATT, CDR2 SNEGSKA (reference sequence).

CDR3: CASSFPSTAYEQYF. The CDR3 DNA follows: TGTGCCAGCAGCTTTCCGTCGACCGCCTACGAGCAGTACTTC. V gene TRBV5-8 combines with J gene TRBJ2-7; D is unclear. Trimming cost V 2 bases and J 2 bases, with 11 bases left between them. Germline CDR1 SGHTS, CDR2 YDEGEE. This CDR3 has 14 amino acids.

This chain links TRBV27 with TRBJ1-6; maybe TRBD1 (6 bases). V was clipped by 2 bases and J by 0 bases, with 8 bases between them. Per the germline V gene, CDR1 is MNHEY and CDR2 is SMNVEV (reference sequence). This CDR3 contains 16 residues. CDR3: CASSLQGGSYNSPLHF. Written as DNA, the CDR3 is TGTGCCAGCAGTTTACAAGGGGGCTCCTATAATTCACCCCTCCACTTT.

The sample holds one count of this clonotype. The chain combines TRBV27 with TRBJ2-5; 8 bases agree with TRBD1. The CDR3 extends over 15 amino acids. V was clipped by 5 bases and J by 3 bases; unmatched bases: 8. Germline V gives CDR1 MNHEY, CDR2 SMNVEV (reference sequence). For the CDR3, the DNA is TGTGCCAGCAGTCACGGACAGGGTGAGGAAGAGACCCAGTACTTC. Its translation: CASSHGQGEEETQYF.